This T cell receptor (beta chain) stems from a study of PD-1 blockade in classical Hodgkin lymphoma. Study results and caveats: After ASCT, patients who started nivolumab under 1 year later were excluded. Significant TCR diversity gains by C4D1 occurred in CD4+ but not CD8+ cells. Reports indicated that newly diagnosed patients had lower baseline TCR diversity than healthy donors did. Newly diagnosed patients and complete responders had comparable diversity at baseline.

Worth noting for this clone: Its antigen is unknown.

Produced via immunoSEQ multiplex PCR; TCRdb's table is partial and in-frame only. This table has around 25,000 clones, approximately 70% appearing once. This CDR3 contains 13 residues. V dropped 1 base and J dropped 1 base, with 4 bases sitting between them. Per the germline V gene, CDR1 is KGHSH and CDR2 is LQKENI. The time point was: cycle 4 day 1 (C4D1), after more than 5 weeks of nivolumab. In every patient, relapse followed autologous stem cell transplantation, while exposure to brentuximab vedotin differed. The sequence was collected from a human donor with classical Hodgkin lymphoma. The starting material was peripheral blood mononuclear cells (PBMCs), obtained before the fourth cycle of nivolumab. The rearrangement links TRBV18 to TRBJ2-5; D gene unclear. In DNA, the CDR3 is TGTGCCAGCTCACCACGGGTCCAAGAGACCCAGTACTTC. It is translated as CASSPRVQETQYF. Full variable domain (missing parts from reference TRBV18 and TRBJ2-5): NAGVMQNPRHLVRRRGQEARLRCSPMKGHSHVYWYRQLPEEGLKFMVYLQKENIIDESGMPKERFSAEFPKEGPSILRIQQVVRGDSAAYFCASSPRVQETQYFGPGTRLLVL.